This paragraph reports one T cell receptor beta chain. What it binds is not known. Data came from immunoSEQ multiplex PCR; TCRdb stores just in-frame clones and leaves some out. The sample carries 150,000 or so clones, around nine tenths recorded once. Germline-derived CDR1 and CDR2 are LGHDT and YNNKEL (reference sequence). The CDR3 is 15 amino acids. Trimming shortened V by 0 bases and J by 7 bases, and 13 bases separated the two germline ends. The source of the sample is a study of T cell responses to AZD1222 COVID-19 vaccine. General study findings and limits: Unmutated variant regions reportedly attract nearly half of all spike-specific TCRs.

The J gene is TRBJ1-3, the V gene TRBV3-1 (or the pseudogene TRBV3-2); D is unclear. The sample was peripheral blood, taken after recovery from COVID-19. The TCR originated in an adult who had recovered from COVID-19. Here the CDR3 DNA reads TGTGCCAGCAGCCAAGACGTGTCAAGCCAGAACACCATATATTTT. Protein: CASSQDVSSQNTIYF.